The 30 T cell receptor beta chains below come from one sample, sequenced in a study of STAT5B mutations in CD4+ large granular lymphocyte leukemia. The repertoire was sequenced with immunoSEQ multiplex PCR; TCRdb's copy has only in-frame clones and lacks some. Among roughly 38,000 clones, under 85% were seen once, and the ten largest hold around 0.5%. Specimen: CD4+ T cells from blood buffy coats. The receptors were sampled from a human donor in good health.

This sequence joins TRBV10-3 and TRBJ1-1; D is unclear. The ends were cut back, 3 bases at V and 3 bases at J, with 8 bases in the middle. The CDR3 has 13 amino acids. Germline V lookup: CDR1 ENHRY, CDR2 SYGVKD. The CDR3 coding sequence is TGTGCCATCAGTGAAACGGGATACACTGAAGCTTTCTTT. The encoded protein is CAISETGYTEAFF.

The rearrangement uses TRBV10-3 and TRBJ1-6; tentatively, D is TRBD1 (5 bases). V was shortened by 5 bases and J by 9 bases, with 14 bases between the two germline ends. The CDR3 consists of 14 residues. Germline V lookup: CDR1 ENHRY, CDR2 SYGVKD. This CDR3 reads CAISLRDSGSPLHF. The CDR3 nucleotides read TGTGCCATCAGTCTCCGGGACTCGGGTTCACCCCTCCACTTT.

The rearrangement links TRBV7-2 to TRBJ1-4; D is possibly TRBD1 (5 bases). V lost 6 bases, J lost 8 bases, and 16 bases lay in between. Germline values: CDR1 SGHTA, CDR2 FQGNSA. This CDR3 comprises 14 residues. The CDR3 is CASSFGGGREKLFF. CDR3 DNA: TGTGCCAGCAGTTTTGGGGGGGGTAGGGAAAAACTGTTTTTT.

The CDR3 nucleotides are TGTGCCAGCAGCTTAGCGACGACCAACACCGGGGAGCTGTTTTTT. Amino acids: CASSLATTNTGELFF. J is TRBJ2-2 and V is TRBV7-2; D not resolved. There are 15 residues in the CDR3. The germline V and J ends were trimmed by 0 bases and 2 bases, with 7 bases remaining between them. Germline CDR1 is SGHTA and CDR2 is FQGNSA.

The chain employs TRBV10-3 and TRBJ1-1; 7 nucleotides align to TRBD1. The germline CDR1 and CDR2 sequences are ENHRY and SYGVKD. The V segment lost 0 bases and the J segment 3 bases; nucleotides outside the gene matches: 4. CDR3 length: 15 residues. The CDR3 here is CAISESYRGDTEAFF. For the CDR3, the DNA is TGTGCCATCAGTGAGTCCTACAGGGGAGACACTGAAGCTTTCTTT.

This chain links TRBV5-4 with TRBJ2-3; 7 bases agree with TRBD2. Germline CDR1 is SGHNT and CDR2 is YYREEE (reference sequence). There are 16 residues in the CDR3. V trimming: 2 bases; J trimming: 1 base; junction bases outside the gene matches: 7. This CDR3 is CASSFYGGGGTDTQYF. The CDR3, as DNA: TGTGCCAGCAGCTTTTACGGGGGAGGGGGCACAGATACGCAGTATTTT.

The rearrangement joins TRBV7-2 to TRBJ1-4; the D is unclear. CDR1 SGHTA and CDR2 FQGNSA come from the germline V gene. Trimming removed 0 bases at V and 3 bases at J, with 5 bases between. The CDR3 consists of 14 residues. This CDR3 is CASSLAPANEKLFF. DNA of the CDR3: TGTGCCAGCAGCTTAGCCCCGGCTAATGAAAAACTGTTTTTT.

This clone was seen more than once but under ten times. This chain uses TRBV9 with TRBJ1-5, with D perhaps matching TRBD1 (6 bases). The CDR3 has 16 residues. V gave up 4 bases and J gave up 6 bases, with 20 bases separating them. Germline values: CDR1 SGDLS, CDR2 YYNGEE. CDR3 bases: TGTGCCAGCAGCCCAAGCCCCCACAGGGTTGGTCAGCCCCAGCATTTT. Its translation is CASSPSPHRVGQPQHF. Complete variable domain (other parts from reference TRBV9 and TRBJ1-5): DSGVTQTPKHLITATGQRVTLRCSPRSGDLSVYWYQQSLDQGLQFLIQYYNGEERAKGNILERFSAQQFPDLHSELNLSSLELGDSALYFCASSPSPHRVGQPQHFGDGTRLSIL.

This clone was counted only a few times. The chain is built from TRBV18 and TRBJ1-3; D not certain. Trimming stripped 4 bases from V and 1 base from J, with 8 bases between. The CDR3 runs to 14 residues. Germline loops: CDR1 KGHSH, CDR2 LQKENI. The CDR3: CASSRGDSGNTIYF. CDR3 bases: TGTGCCAGCTCACGTGGGGATTCTGGAAACACCATATATTTT.

The gene calls are TRBV5-1 and TRBJ2-6; TRBD1 matches at 11 bases. This CDR3 has 17 amino acids. Germline CDR1 is SGHRS and CDR2 is YFSETQ. Trimming at V came to 4 bases and at J to 4 bases, leaving 7 bases not matched to a gene. The CDR3 region is CASSPGQGAQGANVLTF. CDR3 sequence (DNA): TGCGCCAGCAGCCCTGGACAGGGGGCGCAAGGGGCCAACGTCCTGACTTTC.

V and J are TRBV6-5 and TRBJ2-5; D may correspond to TRBD1 or TRBD2 (5 bases each). Trimming pared 6 bases from V and 2 bases from J, leaving 13 bases between. The V gene's germline CDR1 is MNHEY and CDR2 SVGAGI. The CDR3 spans 14 residues. CDR3: CASSQPGLQETQYF. CDR3 DNA sequence: TGTGCCAGCAGCCAGCCGGGGCTACAAGAGACCCAGTACTTC.

This clone is a singleton in its sample. This chain uses TRBV18 with TRBJ2-2; the D is unclear. This CDR3 has 13 amino acids. Per germline, CDR1 KGHSH and CDR2 LQKENI. Trimming removed 4 bases from V and 7 bases from J, with 10 bases in between. This chain's CDR3 is CASSRGTVGELFF. The CDR3 DNA reads TGTGCCAGCTCACGAGGAACAGTCGGGGAGCTGTTTTTT. Full variable domain (missing parts from reference TRBV18 and TRBJ2-2): NAGVMQNPRHLVRRRGQEARLRCSPMKGHSHVYWYRQLPEEGLKFMVYLQKENIIDESGMPKERFSAEFPKEGPSILRIQQVVRGDSAAYFCASSRGTVGELFFGEGSRLTVL.

This chain uses TRBV7-7 with TRBJ2-3, with D unclear. V was trimmed by 5 bases and J by 4 bases, leaving 10 bases between them. Germline V CDR1 and CDR2: SSHAT, FNYEAQ (reference sequence). CDR3 size: 13 residues. The CDR3 nucleotides are TGTGCCAGCAGCCCTAGGGCAGCAGATACGCAGTATTTT. As protein: CASSPRAADTQYF. Looking up the rest from reference TRBV7-7 and TRBJ2-3 gives the full variable domain: GAGVSQSPRYKVTKRGQDVTLRCDPISSHATLYWYQQALGQGPEFLTYFNYEAQPDKSGLPSDRFSAERPEGSISTLTIQRTEQRDSAMYRCASSPRAADTQYFGPGTRLTVL.

The rearrangement joins TRBV7-3 to TRBJ2-1; TRBD2 matches 9 bases. Germline CDR1 and CDR2: SGHTA and FQGTGA. Unmatched junction bases numbered 11, after V lost 5 bases and J lost 6 bases. The CDR3 loop spans 16 amino acids. This CDR3 is CASSRKTSGSTNEQFF. The CDR3 region has the DNA TGTGCCAGCAGCCGAAAGACTAGCGGATCTACCAATGAGCAGTTCTTC.

The chain carries TRBV4-2 and TRBJ2-5; 10 nucleotides align to TRBD2. Germline-derived CDR1 and CDR2 are LGHNA and YNFKEQ. The CDR3 spans 18 residues. J gave up 0 bases and V 4 bases, and 11 bases lay outside the gene matches. The CDR3 region is CASSPFSSSGGDQETQYF. The CDR3 DNA reads TGTGCCAGCAGCCCCTTTTCCTCCAGCGGGGGGGACCAAGAGACCCAGTACTTC.

For the CDR3, the DNA is TGTGCCAGCAGCACAGGACTAGCGGGGGGGGCGAACACCGGGGAGCTGTTTTTT. Amino acid sequence: CASSTGLAGGANTGELFF. The rearrangement joins TRBV13 to TRBJ2-2; 15 positions match TRBD2. The CDR3 runs to 18 residues. With V trimmed by 5 bases and J by 0 bases, 4 bases remained unmatched. Germline V gives CDR1 PRHDT, CDR2 FYEKMQ (reference sequence). Based on the CDR3 plus reference TRBV13 and TRBJ2-2, the full variable domain is AAGVIQSPRHLIKEKRETATLKCYPIPRHDTVYWYQQGPGQDPQFLISFYEKMQSDKGSIPDRFSAQQFSDYHSELNMSSLELGDSALYFCASSTGLAGGANTGELFFGEGSRLTVL.

J is TRBJ1-2 and V is TRBV18, with D possibly TRBD1 on 6 matching bases. The CDR3 covers 17 residues. Trimming removed 3 bases at V and 5 bases at J, with 22 bases between. Germline assignment: CDR1 KGHSH and CDR2 LQKENI. CDR3 sequence: CASSPVRLTQGGYGYTF. For the CDR3, the DNA is TGTGCCAGCTCACCTGTGCGATTGACACAGGGTGGGTATGGCTACACCTTC.

This rearrangement joins TRBV5-4 to TRBJ2-2; tentatively, D is TRBD1 (6 bases). This CDR3 has 14 residues. The germline V gene has CDR1 SGHNT and CDR2 YYREEE (reference sequence). The V end was cut by 5 bases, the J end by 0 bases, with 8 bases between. The CDR3 here is CASRGASNTGELFF. CDR3 sequence (DNA): TGTGCCAGCAGGGGGGCTTCGAACACCGGGGAGCTGTTTTTT.

The chain has TRBV19 and TRBJ1-1, with TRBD1 as a possible D gene (6 bases). Germline CDR1 is LNHDA and CDR2 is SQIVND (reference sequence). V gave up 4 bases and J gave up 4 bases, with 13 bases separating them. This CDR3 has 14 residues. The DNA of the CDR3 is TGTGCCAGTAGTACCGAGGGGGAGGGCACTGAAGCTTTCTTT. It yields the protein CASSTEGEGTEAFF.

This clone appeared a single time. The chain uses TRBV6-6 and TRBJ1-2; D not certain. Germline assignment: CDR1 MNHNY and CDR2 SVGAGI (reference sequence). CDR3 size: 13 residues. V lost 6 bases and J lost 8, with 16 bases in between. The CDR3 loop is CASRGGPVLGYTF. DNA for the CDR3: TGTGCCAGCAGAGGAGGGCCGGTCTTGGGCTACACCTTC.

This clone was found a few times. V gene TRBV11-2 combines with J gene TRBJ2-7; 7 bases align to TRBD2. The V segment lost 2 bases and the J segment 1 base; nucleotides outside the gene matches: 5. The CDR3 is 15 residues long. The germline V gene has CDR1 SGHAT and CDR2 FQNNGV. The CDR3: CASSLTGGGSYEQYF. In nucleotides, the CDR3 is TGTGCCAGCAGCTTAACGGGCGGGGGATCCTACGAGCAGTACTTC.

This clone occurred once. In DNA form, the CDR3 reads TGCGCCAGCAGCTTCGTGGTCCAAGAGACCCAGTACTTC. This gives the protein CASSFVVQETQYF. The J gene is TRBJ2-5, the V gene TRBV5-1; D not certain. The germline V and J ends were trimmed by 2 bases and 1 base, with 6 bases remaining between them. Germline V gene lookup returns CDR1 SGHRS and CDR2 YFSETQ. The CDR3 has 13 residues.

The J gene is TRBJ2-1, the V gene TRBV5-3; no definite D call. TRBV5-3 is flagged as an ORF with uncertain function. Deletions cut 5 bases from V and 5 bases from J, with 11 bases between. CDR3 length: 13 residues. As DNA, the CDR3 is TGTGCCAGAAGAGGTAGGGTGAACAATGAGCAGTTCTTC. This translates into CARRGRVNNEQFF.

This rearrangement joins TRBV5-1 to TRBJ2-3, with D perhaps matching TRBD2 (5 bases). Trimming stripped 0 bases from V and 11 bases from J, with 22 bases between. Looked up from germline, CDR1 is SGHRS and CDR2 is YFSETQ. The CDR3 sequence is 16 residues long. As DNA, the CDR3 is TGCGCCAGCAGCTTGGACCCGGGAAAGCGCCATTTGGGGCAGTATTTT. Its protein is CASSLDPGKRHLGQYF.

This clone was picked up one time. The chain has TRBV28 and TRBJ2-5, with 7 bases that match TRBD1. The CDR3 spans 14 residues. Germline V gives CDR1 MDHEN, CDR2 SYDVKM. Trimming at V came to 4 bases and at J to 4 bases, leaving 6 bases not matched to a gene. CDR3 sequence: CASSSPDRSETQYF. CDR3 DNA sequence: TGTGCCAGCAGTTCCCCGGACAGGTCAGAGACCCAGTACTTC.

The V call is TRBV5-4, the J call TRBJ2-5, with D tentatively TRBD2 (7 bases). V lost 0 bases and J 5 bases, leaving 14 bases between the germline ends. In germline, CDR1 is SGHNT, CDR2 YYREEE (reference sequence). This CDR3 has 15 amino acids. The CDR3 loop is CASSLADGRGETQYF. The CDR3 DNA reads TGTGCCAGCAGCTTGGCCGATGGGAGGGGGGAGACCCAGTACTTC.

The V call is TRBV11-2, the J call TRBJ1-4; 7 nucleotides line up with TRBD1. Germline CDR1 is SGHAT and CDR2 is FQNNGV. The J segment lost 4 bases and the V segment lost 4 bases, leaving 6 bases of the junction unmatched. The CDR3 covers 15 residues. CDR3 region: CASSSPTGFNEKLFF. As DNA, the CDR3 is TGTGCCAGCAGCTCCCCGACAGGGTTTAATGAAAAACTGTTTTTT. The complete variable domain, with remaining parts taken from reference TRBV11-2 and TRBJ1-4, reads EAGVAQSPRYKIIEKRQSVAFWCNPISGHATLYWYQQILGQGPKLLIQFQNNGVVDDSQLPKDRFSAERLKGVDSTLKIQPAKLEDSAVYLCASSSPTGFNEKLFFGSGTQLSVL.

To note about this clone: One end of the junction is discordant with germline, which a read error may explain. The chain recombines TRBV7-2 with TRBJ2-1, with D perhaps matching TRBD2 (6 bases). The CDR3 is 14 amino acids. In germline, CDR1 is SGHTA, CDR2 FQGNSA. The CDR3 spells CASSLASSYNEQFF. The CDR3 coding sequence is TGTGCCAGCAGCCTAGCGAGCTCCTACAATGAGCAGTTCTTC.

The chain recombines TRBV30 with TRBJ2-7; no clear D gene. In germline, CDR1 is GTSNPN, CDR2 SVGIG (reference sequence). V dropped 3 bases and J dropped 2 bases, with 11 bases sitting between them. The CDR3 consists of 13 residues. The CDR3 sequence is CAWRPTVAYEQYF. CDR3 in DNA: TGTGCCTGGAGACCAACCGTGGCCTACGAGCAGTACTTC.

This clone has only a few counts. The rearrangement joins TRBV30 to TRBJ1-3; tentative D call: TRBD1 (6 bases). This CDR3 region has 13 residues. In germline, CDR1 is GTSNPN, CDR2 SVGIG (reference sequence). The germline V and J ends were trimmed by 4 bases and 3 bases, with 10 bases remaining between them. The DNA of the CDR3 is TGTGCCTGGACGCAGGGGTTTGGAAACACCATATATTTT. This sequence encodes CAWTQGFGNTIYF.